Listed below are T cell receptor beta chains from one sample, sequenced in a study of T cell clones after liver transplantation. Sequencing used immunoSEQ multiplex PCR; TCRdb keeps in-frame clones, though not all of them. The profile shows some 70,000 clones, more than 75% of them singletons. Here the sequenced sample was CD4+ T cells from blood, taken before liver transplant. These TCRs come from a human donor who received a liver transplant. CDR3s include the opening cysteine and the closing phenylalanine or tryptophan. Each record gives: J gene, D gene, clone size, V gene, CDR3 DNA, CDR3 protein. D genes are given only for firm matches. Clone size is stated in some rows and not others, as once, few, many or a class when expanded.

J: TRBJ2-1; D: -; size: few; V: TRBV28; DNA: TGTGCCAGCAGTTCGGGACTCACGAATGAGCAGTTCTTC; CDR3: CASSSGLTNEQFF
J: TRBJ2-2; D: -; size: -; V: TRBV27; DNA: TGTGCCAGCAGTTTCCTGGACACCGGGGAGCTGTTTTTT; CDR3: CASSFLDTGELFF
J: TRBJ2-5; D: TRBD2; size: -; V: TRBV7-2; DNA: TGTGCCAGCAGCCGGACGGGACTACAGTACTTC; CDR3: CASSRTGLQYF
J: TRBJ2-3; D: -; size: -; V: TRBV30; DNA: TGTGCCTGGAGCGCCTCCGATCGGGCTACGCAGTATTTT; CDR3: CAWSASDRATQYF
J: TRBJ2-2; D: TRBD2; size: once; V: TRBV14; DNA: TGTGCCAGCAGCCCCCGCTTGACTAGCGGATACACCGGGGAGCTGTTTTTT; CDR3: CASSPRLTSGYTGELFF
J: TRBJ2-7; D: -; size: -; V: TRBV7-3; DNA: TGTGCCAGCAGCTTAGAAGGGATTCGTCTAGGCGAGCAGTACTTC; CDR3: CASSLEGIRLGEQYF
J: TRBJ2-1; D: -; size: -; V: TRBV18; DNA: TGTGCCAGCTCACCACTAGGTGGGGGCAATGAGCAGTTCTTC; CDR3: CASSPLGGGNEQFF
J: TRBJ2-3; D: TRBD2; size: -; V: TRBV19; DNA: TGTGCCAGTAGTATCGGGAGGGGAGTGGGCCCAGATACGCAGTATTTT; CDR3: CASSIGRGVGPDTQYF
J: TRBJ1-2; D: -; size: -; V: TRBV19; DNA: TGTGCCAGTAGTCAAAATAACTATGGCTACACCTTC; CDR3: CASSQNNYGYTF
J: TRBJ2-5; D: -; size: once; V: TRBV7-9; DNA: TGTGCCAGCAGATCGCCGAGGGTGGGAGGGGGAGAGACCCAGTACTTC; CDR3: CASRSPRVGGGETQYF
J: TRBJ1-2; D: TRBD1; size: few; V: TRBV28; DNA: TGTGCCAGCAGTTTCCTGGACAGGGATGACTATGGCTACACCTTC; CDR3: CASSFLDRDDYGYTF
J: TRBJ2-5; D: TRBD2; size: once; V: TRBV5-4; DNA: TGTGCCAGCAGCTCGATGGGACTAGCGGGAAAAGAGACCCAGTACTTC; CDR3: CASSSMGLAGKETQYF
J: TRBJ2-5; D: -; size: -; V: TRBV28; DNA: TGTGCCAGCAGTTTTGCTGGAGAGACCCAGTACTTC; CDR3: CASSFAGETQYF
J: TRBJ1-5; D: -; size: few; V: TRBV6-5; DNA: TGTGCCAGCAGTTACGAGGCGAGTCAGCCCCAGCATTTT; CDR3: CASSYEASQPQHF
J: TRBJ2-4; D: TRBD1; size: -; V: TRBV7-9; DNA: TGTGCCAGCAGCTCAAAGACAGGGGATGGGGCCAAAAACATTCAGTACTTC; CDR3: CASSSKTGDGAKNIQYF
J: TRBJ2-1; D: -; size: once; V: TRBV9; DNA: TGTGCCAGCACCCCCCGAGGGGAGAGCTCCTACAATGAGCAGTTCTTC; CDR3: CASTPRGESSYNEQFF
J: TRBJ1-2; D: TRBD1; size: -; V: TRBV29-1; DNA: TGCAGCGTAAGACAGCCGGGACAGGGTCATGGCTACACCTTC; CDR3: CSVRQPGQGHGYTF
J: TRBJ1-5; D: -; size: -; V: TRBV5-1; DNA: TGCGCCAGCAGCTTGATCGGGGGTAGCAATCAGCCCCAGCATTTT; CDR3: CASSLIGGSNQPQHF
J: TRBJ1-1; D: TRBD1; size: -; V: TRBV10-3; DNA: TGTGCCATCAGCCCAGGGGGCACTGAAGCTTTCTTT; CDR3: CAISPGGTEAFF
J: TRBJ2-7; D: -; size: -; V: TRBV6-1; DNA: TGTGCCAGCAGTGAAAATCCCTATGTTGGCTACGAGCAGTACTTC; CDR3: CASSENPYVGYEQYF
J: TRBJ1-2; D: TRBD1; size: -; V: TRBV28; DNA: TGTGCCAGCAGTTTCCACGACAGGGCCCCTGGCTACACCTTC; CDR3: CASSFHDRAPGYTF
J: TRBJ1-5; D: TRBD1; size: once; V: TRBV19; DNA: TGTGCCAGTAGTACCCTGGGACAGGGTTTTGGCCAGCCCCAGCATTTT; CDR3: CASSTLGQGFGQPQHF
J: TRBJ2-7; D: TRBD1; size: -; V: TRBV5-8; DNA: TGTGCCAGCAGCTTGGGACAGGGGGCTTACGAGCAGTACTTC; CDR3: CASSLGQGAYEQYF
J: TRBJ2-7; D: TRBD1; size: -; V: TRBV4-3; DNA: TGCGCCAGCAGCCAGGGACAGGGGGCGAGCGAGCAGTACTTC; CDR3: CASSQGQGASEQYF
J: TRBJ1-3; D: -; size: -; V: TRBV30; DNA: TGTGCCTGGAATCGACTCCACTCTGGAAACACCATATATTTT; CDR3: CAWNRLHSGNTIYF
J: TRBJ2-5; D: -; size: -; V: TRBV5-1; DNA: TGCGCCAGCAGCTTGGGGGGACCCGCTCCGTCCCAGTACTTC; CDR3: CASSLGGPAPSQYF
J: TRBJ1-3; D: -; size: -; V: TRBV5-6; DNA: TGTGCCAGCAGCTTCTCCGGAGGAAACACCATATATTTT; CDR3: CASSFSGGNTIYF
J: TRBJ2-2; D: -; size: -; V: TRBV5-6; DNA: TGTGCCAGCAGCTTGCCAGGGGTAGTTACCGGGGAGCTGTTTTTT; CDR3: CASSLPGVVTGELFF
J: TRBJ1-4; D: TRBD1; size: -; V: TRBV27; DNA: TGTGCCAGCAGGGCCGGACAGGGGGCCATCTCCAATGAAAAACTGTTTTTT; CDR3: CASRAGQGAISNEKLFF
J: TRBJ1-4; D: -; size: -; V: TRBV5-1; DNA: TGCGCCAGCAGGTCGTATGTTGGGGAAAAACTGTTTTTT; CDR3: CASRSYVGEKLFF
J: TRBJ2-3; D: -; size: -; V: TRBV5-4; DNA: TGTGCCAGCAGTTCACCTCAGGGACCGACGGCAGATACGCAGTATTTT; CDR3: CASSSPQGPTADTQYF
J: TRBJ2-3; D: -; size: -; V: TRBV6-1; DNA: TGTGCCAGCAGTGAAGACATCCAGGATACGCAGTATTTT; CDR3: CASSEDIQDTQYF
J: TRBJ2-3; D: -; size: -; V: TRBV11-3; DNA: TGTGCCAGCAGCCAGACGAGGAGGCTACCACCGAGGGCAGATACGCAGTATTTT; CDR3: CASSQTRRLPPRADTQYF
J: TRBJ1-5; D: TRBD1; size: few; V: TRBV7-2; DNA: TGTGCCAGCAGCTCCCAGGGGGCGGGAAGTCAGCCCCAGCATTTT; CDR3: CASSSQGAGSQPQHF
J: TRBJ2-7; D: TRBD2; size: -; V: TRBV10-3; DNA: TGTGCCATCAGTGAGTCGAGAACTAGCGGGAGTTGGGAGCAGTACTTC; CDR3: CAISESRTSGSWEQYF
J: TRBJ2-5; D: -; size: once; V: TRBV28; DNA: TGTGCCAGCAGTTTGACGGAGACCCAGTACTTC; CDR3: CASSLTETQYF
J: TRBJ2-7; D: TRBD2; size: -; V: TRBV7-3; DNA: TGTGCCAGCAGCTTAGTTCGCGGGAGCGAGCAGTACTTC; CDR3: CASSLVRGSEQYF
J: TRBJ2-1; D: TRBD2; size: -; V: TRBV28; DNA: TGTGCCAGCCTATGGGGCGGGAGCAAGGGTGAGCAGTTCTTC; CDR3: CASLWGGSKGEQFF
J: TRBJ2-1; D: -; size: -; V: TRBV20-1; DNA: TGCAGTACCCGAGGGCGGAATGAGCAGTTCTTC; CDR3: CSTRGRNEQFF
J: TRBJ2-1; D: TRBD2; size: -; V: TRBV6-5; DNA: TGTGCCAGCAGTTACGTAGCGGGAGAGGGGAATGAGCAGTTCTTC; CDR3: CASSYVAGEGNEQFF
J: TRBJ2-7; D: -; size: -; V: TRBV11-2; DNA: TGTGCCAGCAGCTTTGGGGCTTACTCCTACGAGCAGTACTTC; CDR3: CASSFGAYSYEQYF
J: TRBJ2-7; D: TRBD1; size: -; V: TRBV15; DNA: TGTGCCACCAGCAGAGAGGGACAGGGGGAGGTGCAGTACTTC; CDR3: CATSREGQGEVQYF
J: TRBJ2-1; D: TRBD1; size: -; V: TRBV9; DNA: TGTGCCAGCAGCACGTGGACAGGCACTACTTTCAATGAGCAGTTCTTC; CDR3: CASSTWTGTTFNEQFF